What follows are 14 T cell receptor beta chains derived from one specimen sequenced in a study of T cell responses to AZD1222 COVID-19 vaccine. Repertoires were generated with immunoSEQ multiplex PCR, while TCRdb's copy carries only in-frame clones and drops some. Among around 140,000 clones listed, 85% to 95% were seen once. Here the sequenced sample was peripheral blood, taken after recovery from COVID-19. All receptors come from an adult who had recovered from COVID-19.

This chain joins TRBV30 and TRBJ2-1; TRBD1 is a possible D gene (5 bases). Trimming shortened V by 2 bases and J by 4 bases, and 12 bases separated the two germline ends. Germline V gene data show CDR1 as GTSNPN and CDR2 as SVGIG (reference sequence). The CDR3 runs to 14 residues. CDR3 protein: CAWSPDTRYNEQFF. The CDR3 DNA reads as TGTGCCTGGAGTCCGGACACGAGATACAATGAGCAGTTCTTC.

The chain links TRBV15 to TRBJ2-1, with 9 bases identical to TRBD2. Per germline, CDR1 LNHNV and CDR2 YYDKDF (reference sequence). The V gene end was trimmed by 1 base and the J gene end by 8 bases; junction bases not matched to a gene: 6. There are 15 residues in the CDR3. CDR3 coding DNA: TGTGCCACCAGCAGAGGCTGGGGGACTAGCCATGAGCAGTTCTTC. As protein: CATSRGWGTSHEQFF.

This rearrangement joins TRBV5-1 to TRBJ2-7; no clear D. Trimming took off 0 bases at V and 3 bases at J, with 13 bases between the two ends. Germline V gene sequence: CDR1 SGHRS, CDR2 YFSETQ. This CDR3 has 15 residues. DNA of the CDR3: TGCGCCAGCAGCTTGGGCAGAAATGATTTCTACGAGCAGTACTTC. Protein: CASSLGRNDFYEQYF.

The chain recombines TRBV7-3 with TRBJ2-3, with 14 positions matching TRBD2. CDR3 length equals 17 residues. The germline CDR1 and CDR2 sequences are SGHTA and FQGTGA. Trimming at V came to 4 bases and at J to 3 bases, leaving 6 bases not matched to a gene. For the CDR3, the DNA is TGTGCCAGCAGCTCACTGACTAGCGGGAGGGCGACAGATACGCAGTATTTT. Translated: CASSSLTSGRATDTQYF.

This clone was detected only once. J is TRBJ1-1 and V is TRBV6-5; D not resolved. V was shortened by 6 bases and J by 6 bases, with 20 bases between the two germline ends. The germline CDR1 and CDR2 sequences are MNHEY and SVGAGI. The CDR3 spans 15 residues. DNA for the CDR3: TGTGCCAGCAGACCCGGGGTCGGGGTAAACGCTGAAGCTTTCTTT. Translating gives CASRPGVGVNAEAFF.

The V call is TRBV7-9, the J call TRBJ1-2; D remains unclear. Germline CDR1 SEHNR, CDR2 FQNEAQ (reference sequence). The CDR3 has 13 amino acids. Trimming cost V 3 bases and J 8 bases, with 13 bases left between them. The CDR3 region has the DNA TGTGCCAGCAGCTTGGGCGAGACGGGGGGCTACACCTTC. Amino acids: CASSLGETGGYTF.

The V and J genes are TRBV3-1 (or the pseudogene TRBV3-2) and TRBJ1-3; D is unclear. The length of the CDR3 is 14 residues. The ends were cut back, 7 bases at V and 1 base at J, with 11 bases in the middle. Germline loops: CDR1 LGHDT, CDR2 YNNKEL (reference sequence). The CDR3 loop is CASNTALSGNTIYF. The CDR3 bases are TGTGCCAGCAATACTGCTCTGTCTGGAAACACCATATATTTT.

The rearrangement links TRBV28 to TRBJ1-1; TRBD1 might be the D (6 bases). Trimming took 4 bases from V and 0 from J, leaving 15 bases between them. CDR3 length: 16 residues. Germline CDR1 is MDHEN and CDR2 is SYDVKM. The CDR3 spells CASSWKAGDLNTEAFF. CDR3 bases: TGTGCCAGCAGTTGGAAGGCAGGGGACCTGAACACTGAAGCTTTCTTT.

The CDR3 coding sequence is TGTGCCAGTAGTTGGGGGGAATCAGGGCGGCAGCCCCAGCATTTT. Protein: CASSWGESGRQPQHF. The chain carries TRBV19 and TRBJ1-5, with a weak D call TRBD1 (5 bases). This CDR3 comprises 15 residues. CDR1 LNHDA and CDR2 SQIVND come from the germline V gene (reference sequence). The V and J ends lost 5 bases and 7 bases respectively, with 18 bases between them.

The gene calls are TRBV5-6 and TRBJ2-6, with D unclear. CDR1 and CDR2 from the germline V gene are SGHDT and YYEEEE. CDR3 length equals 18 residues. The V end was cut by 0 bases, the J end by 0 bases, with 13 bases between. CDR3 nucleotide sequence: TGTGCCAGCAGCTTGGATCGTGCAGGAAGCTCTGGGGCCAACGTCCTGACTTTC. Its translation: CASSLDRAGSSGANVLTF.

V usage is TRBV27 and J usage is TRBJ1-1; D ambiguous. Germline values: CDR1 MNHEY, CDR2 SMNVEV (reference sequence). V lost 5 bases and J lost 1, with 8 bases in between. The CDR3 covers 13 residues. CDR3 sequence (DNA): TGTGCCAGCAGTGCCCAACAGAACACTGAAGCTTTCTTT. Protein product: CASSAQQNTEAFF.

CDR3 nucleotides: TGTGCCAGCAGCTTAGCGCACGGGGGGTACACTGAAGCTTTCTTT. Residues: CASSLAHGGYTEAFF. The J gene is TRBJ1-1, the V gene TRBV7-6; possible D gene TRBD1, 5 bases. The CDR3 consists of 15 residues. V lost 0 bases and J lost 3, with 11 bases in between. CDR1 is SGHVS, CDR2 FNYEAQ, per germline.

The gene calls are TRBV28 and TRBJ2-5; either TRBD1 or TRBD2 may fit D (6 bases each). Germline CDR1 is MDHEN and CDR2 is SYDVKM. V shed 4 bases and J shed 7 bases, with 13 bases lying between them. The CDR3 is made up of 13 amino acids. CDR3 region: CASSSTEGGTQYF. CDR3 nucleotide sequence: TGTGCCAGCAGTTCGACGGAGGGGGGGACCCAGTACTTC. The full variable domain, rest sourced from reference TRBV28 and TRBJ2-5, is DVKVTQSSRYLVKRTGEKVFLECVQDMDHENMFWYRQDPGLGLRLIYFSYDVKMKEKGDIPEGYSVSREKKERFSLILESASTNQTSMYLCASSSTEGGTQYFGPGTRLLVL.

V usage is TRBV27 and J usage is TRBJ2-7, with 7 bases identical to TRBD1. Per the germline V gene, CDR1 is MNHEY and CDR2 is SMNVEV (reference sequence). The CDR3 loop spans 14 amino acids. After removal of 6 bases from V and 3 bases from J, the junction contained 8 bases not matched to a gene. The CDR3 coding sequence is TGTGCCAGCAGGGGGCCGGGACAGCTCTACGAGCAGTACTTC. Translated: CASRGPGQLYEQYF.